This T cell receptor (beta chain) was sequenced in a study of early T cells in non-severe SARS-CoV-2 infection. Turning to the study itself: It was bulk RNA from unsorted whole blood that was sequenced, and the chains were unpaired.

V trimming: 5 bases; J trimming: 0 bases; junction bases outside the gene matches: 11. The CDR3 sequence is 19 residues long. The germline gives CDR1 LNHDA, CDR2 SQIVND (reference sequence). Study-wide points: There was a bias toward anti-spike CD8 responses in VDJdb matching, which missed private and CD4 specificities.

A note on this clonotype: The antigen remains undetermined.

The library protocol tagged individual cDNA molecules with unique molecular identifiers. In TCRdb, the 5' RACE reads were re-called with MiXCR into one record per CDR3 protein. Among around 46,000 distinct CDR3 sequences listed, 11% were seen once. This sequence was found in an adult who was a healthcare worker with PCR-confirmed SARS-CoV-2 infection or an uninfected control (not recorded which). The chain joins TRBV19 to TRBJ2-6, with 9 bases matching TRBD1. The sequenced sample consisted of whole blood. CDR3: CASSAPLGQGTSGANVLTF. CDR3 sequence (DNA): TGTGCCAGTAGTGCCCCCCTGGGACAGGGAACCTCTGGGGCCAACGTCCTGACTTTC.